These T cell receptor beta chains were read from a single sample in a study of siplizumab effects on memory and regulatory T cells. Sequencing used immunoSEQ multiplex PCR; TCRdb keeps in-frame clones, though not all of them. The sample records roughly 100,000 clones, 85% to 95% being singletons. What was sequenced was CD4+ T cells sorted from blood. These TCRs come from a human donor in good health. The CDR3 runs from the conserved cysteine through the conserved F or W. The D gene is left open where the match is weak. Only some rows state a clone size, as once, few, many or a class for expanded clones.

abundance: -; j_gene: TRBJ2-6; v_gene: TRBV30; d_gene: -; CDR3nt: TGTGCCTGGAGTGTACACAGCTCTGGGGCCAACGTCCTGACTTTC; CDR3aa: CAWSVHSSGANVLTF
abundance: -; j_gene: TRBJ1-1; v_gene: TRBV5-1; d_gene: -; CDR3nt: TGCGCCAGCAGCTTGGATGCGCTTAGGAACACTGAAGCTTTCTTT; CDR3aa: CASSLDALRNTEAFF
abundance: -; j_gene: TRBJ2-7; v_gene: TRBV29-1; d_gene: TRBD2; CDR3nt: TGCAGCGTTGAACCGTTAGCGGGAGGTGGCGAGCAGTACTTC; CDR3aa: CSVEPLAGGGEQYF
abundance: -; j_gene: TRBJ2-5; v_gene: TRBV7-2; d_gene: TRBD2; CDR3nt: TGTGCCAGCAGCTTACTTAGCGGGGGGCAAGAGACCCAGTACTTC; CDR3aa: CASSLLSGGQETQYF
abundance: -; j_gene: TRBJ2-7; v_gene: TRBV5-1; d_gene: TRBD2; CDR3nt: TGCGCCAGCAGCTTGATCACTAGCGGGGCCTACGAGCAGTACTTC; CDR3aa: CASSLITSGAYEQYF
abundance: -; j_gene: TRBJ1-2; v_gene: TRBV2; d_gene: TRBD1; CDR3nt: TGTGCCAGCACCAAGGGACAGGGGGAGCATGGTGGCTACACCTTC; CDR3aa: CASTKGQGEHGGYTF
abundance: -; j_gene: TRBJ2-7; v_gene: TRBV30; d_gene: -; CDR3nt: TGTGCCTGGAGTGTAGGTGGCAGTTCCTACGAGCAGTACTTC; CDR3aa: CAWSVGGSSYEQYF
abundance: -; j_gene: TRBJ2-1; v_gene: TRBV7-9; d_gene: -; CDR3nt: TGTGCCAGCAGCTCTGCACAGGGTCGCTCCTACAATGAGCAGTTCTTC; CDR3aa: CASSSAQGRSYNEQFF
abundance: -; j_gene: TRBJ1-5; v_gene: TRBV19; d_gene: -; CDR3nt: TGTGCCAGCGCAGGGTACAATCAGCCCCAGCATTTT; CDR3aa: CASAGYNQPQHF
abundance: once; j_gene: TRBJ2-7; v_gene: TRBV5-1; d_gene: -; CDR3nt: TGCGCCAGCAGCCGAGAGGGGGTACTCTACGAGCAGTACTTC; CDR3aa: CASSREGVLYEQYF
abundance: -; j_gene: TRBJ1-2; v_gene: TRBV27; d_gene: -; CDR3nt: TGTGCCAGCAGTTTATACAGGGAGTCCTATGGCTACACCTTC; CDR3aa: CASSLYRESYGYTF
abundance: once; j_gene: TRBJ1-2; v_gene: TRBV5-1; d_gene: -; CDR3nt: TGCGCCAGCAGCTTGGCCGACAGGACCTATGGCTACACCTTC; CDR3aa: CASSLADRTYGYTF
abundance: -; j_gene: TRBJ1-2; v_gene: TRBV6-1; d_gene: -; CDR3nt: TGTGCCAGCAGTGAAGCAGGCGGAGGGAGGTACTATGGCTACACCTTC; CDR3aa: CASSEAGGGRYYGYTF
abundance: -; j_gene: TRBJ1-1; v_gene: TRBV29-1; d_gene: -; CDR3nt: TGCAGCGTTGGTTTACTCGTTCGGGACACTGAAGCTTTCTTT; CDR3aa: CSVGLLVRDTEAFF
abundance: -; j_gene: TRBJ1-5; v_gene: TRBV5-4; d_gene: TRBD1; CDR3nt: TGTGCCAGCAGCTCCCAGGGGGCTAGCAATCAGCCCCAGCATTTT; CDR3aa: CASSSQGASNQPQHF
abundance: -; j_gene: TRBJ1-5; v_gene: TRBV6-5; d_gene: -; CDR3nt: TGTGCCAGCGGAAACAGCAATCAGCCCCAGCATTTT; CDR3aa: CASGNSNQPQHF
abundance: -; j_gene: TRBJ1-1; v_gene: TRBV4-2; d_gene: -; CDR3nt: TGTGCCAGCAGCCAGGGTCAGGGGCAAAACACTGAAGCTTTCTTT; CDR3aa: CASSQGQGQNTEAFF
abundance: -; j_gene: TRBJ2-7; v_gene: TRBV11-3; d_gene: TRBD1; CDR3nt: TGTGCCAGCAGCTTAGTAGCCGGACAGGGCAACGAGCAGTACTTC; CDR3aa: CASSLVAGQGNEQYF
abundance: -; j_gene: TRBJ1-2; v_gene: TRBV5-6; d_gene: -; CDR3nt: TGTGCCAGCAGCTTGGCTTCAGGGCCAGCAGGGACCTTC; CDR3aa: CASSLASGPAGTF
abundance: -; j_gene: TRBJ1-2; v_gene: TRBV30; d_gene: -; CDR3nt: TGTGCCTGGAGTGTACGGGGGCAGGGGAACTATGGCTACACCTTC; CDR3aa: CAWSVRGQGNYGYTF
abundance: -; j_gene: TRBJ1-1; v_gene: TRBV29-1; d_gene: -; CDR3nt: TGCAGCGTGAAAGGACACCACCACACTGAAGCTTTCTTT; CDR3aa: CSVKGHHHTEAFF
abundance: -; j_gene: TRBJ2-5; v_gene: TRBV5-1; d_gene: TRBD2; CDR3nt: TGCGCCAGCAGGTCGGGGGGACAAGAGACCCAGTACTTC; CDR3aa: CASRSGGQETQYF
abundance: -; j_gene: TRBJ2-5; v_gene: TRBV7-9; d_gene: TRBD2; CDR3nt: TGTGCCAGCAGCTTCGGACTAGCGGGGGGTGAGACCCAGTACTTC; CDR3aa: CASSFGLAGGETQYF
abundance: -; j_gene: TRBJ1-3; v_gene: TRBV4-3; d_gene: -; CDR3nt: TGCGCCAGCAGCCAAGATCCGAGCTCTGGAAACACCATATATTTT; CDR3aa: CASSQDPSSGNTIYF
abundance: -; j_gene: TRBJ1-2; v_gene: TRBV19; d_gene: -; CDR3nt: TGTGCCAGTAGTTCGAGCGGGATTAACTATGGCTACACCTTC; CDR3aa: CASSSSGINYGYTF
abundance: -; j_gene: TRBJ2-1; v_gene: TRBV5-1; d_gene: TRBD2; CDR3nt: TGCGCCAGCAGCTTTTTCGGGACTAGCGGAAACAATGAGCAGTTCTTC; CDR3aa: CASSFFGTSGNNEQFF
abundance: few; j_gene: TRBJ1-2; v_gene: TRBV19; d_gene: -; CDR3nt: TGTGCCAGTAGCAAACAGGGATCTAAAGGCTACACCTTC; CDR3aa: CASSKQGSKGYTF
abundance: -; j_gene: TRBJ1-1; v_gene: TRBV6-1; d_gene: -; CDR3nt: TGTGCCAGCAGTTCCCCAGGGTTTGAAGCTTTCTTT; CDR3aa: CASSSPGFEAFF
abundance: once; j_gene: TRBJ2-7; v_gene: TRBV4-3; d_gene: -; CDR3nt: TGCGCCAGCAGCCAAGATGGGACGGCCACCTACGAGCAGTACTTC; CDR3aa: CASSQDGTATYEQYF
abundance: -; j_gene: TRBJ1-5; v_gene: TRBV5-1; d_gene: -; CDR3nt: TGCGCCAGCAGCTTCGGCACAGGGAATCAGCCCCAGCATTTT; CDR3aa: CASSFGTGNQPQHF
abundance: -; j_gene: TRBJ2-7; v_gene: TRBV6-5; d_gene: TRBD2; CDR3nt: TGTGCCAGCAGTTACTTGGCGGGAGGGCCCTACGAGCAGTACTTC; CDR3aa: CASSYLAGGPYEQYF
abundance: -; j_gene: TRBJ2-5; v_gene: TRBV7-9; d_gene: -; CDR3nt: TGTGCCAGCAGCTTAGAAAGGGTAGCCGAGACCCAGTACTTC; CDR3aa: CASSLERVAETQYF
abundance: -; j_gene: TRBJ2-3; v_gene: TRBV4-2; d_gene: -; CDR3nt: TGTGCCAGCAGCCAAGATCAGGGAAACACAGATACGCAGTATTTT; CDR3aa: CASSQDQGNTDTQYF
abundance: -; j_gene: TRBJ1-1; v_gene: TRBV6-5; d_gene: TRBD1; CDR3nt: TGTGCCAGCAGTTCGGGACAGGTGAACACTGAAGCTTTCTTT; CDR3aa: CASSSGQVNTEAFF
abundance: -; j_gene: TRBJ2-5; v_gene: TRBV5-8; d_gene: -; CDR3nt: TGTGCCAGCAGACAGACTCCCGTGGAGACCCAGTACTTC; CDR3aa: CASRQTPVETQYF
abundance: -; j_gene: TRBJ1-3; v_gene: TRBV9; d_gene: -; CDR3nt: TGTGCCAGCAGCGGGCGTCGGGGTATGTCTGGAAACACCATATATTTT; CDR3aa: CASSGRRGMSGNTIYF
abundance: -; j_gene: TRBJ1-1; v_gene: TRBV4-3; d_gene: -; CDR3nt: TGCGCCAGCAGCCAACGAGGAACGAAGGGGACTGAAGCTTTCTTT; CDR3aa: CASSQRGTKGTEAFF
abundance: -; j_gene: TRBJ2-7; v_gene: TRBV5-1; d_gene: -; CDR3nt: TGCGCCAGCAGCCTGACAGCCATGAGCGACGAGCAGTACTTC; CDR3aa: CASSLTAMSDEQYF
abundance: -; j_gene: TRBJ1-2; v_gene: TRBV4-3; d_gene: -; CDR3nt: TGCGCCAGCAGCCAAGATCAGGGGACTCGTGGCTACACCTTC; CDR3aa: CASSQDQGTRGYTF
abundance: -; j_gene: TRBJ2-7; v_gene: TRBV19; d_gene: -; CDR3nt: TGTGCCAGTAGTACGGACAGATTATCGTACGAGCAGTACTTC; CDR3aa: CASSTDRLSYEQYF